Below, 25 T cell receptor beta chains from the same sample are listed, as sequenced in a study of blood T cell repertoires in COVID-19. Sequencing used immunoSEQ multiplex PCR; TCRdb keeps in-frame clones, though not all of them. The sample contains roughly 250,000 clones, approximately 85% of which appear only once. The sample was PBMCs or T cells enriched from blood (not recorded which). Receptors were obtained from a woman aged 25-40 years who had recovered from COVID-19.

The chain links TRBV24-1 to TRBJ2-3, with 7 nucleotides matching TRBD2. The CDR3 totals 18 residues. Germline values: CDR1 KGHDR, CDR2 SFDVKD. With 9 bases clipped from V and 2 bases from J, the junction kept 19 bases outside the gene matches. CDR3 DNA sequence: TGTGCCACCCGCCCGAAGGTTGAGACGGGGAGGGTCACAGATACGCAGTATTTT. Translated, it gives CATRPKVETGRVTDTQYF.

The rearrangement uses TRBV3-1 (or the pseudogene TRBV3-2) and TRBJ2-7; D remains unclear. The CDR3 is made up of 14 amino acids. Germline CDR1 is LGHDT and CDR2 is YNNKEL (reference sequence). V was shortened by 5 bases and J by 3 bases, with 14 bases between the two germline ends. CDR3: CASSVGLAYYEQYF. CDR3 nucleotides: TGTGCCAGCAGCGTCGGGTTAGCCTACTACGAGCAGTACTTC.

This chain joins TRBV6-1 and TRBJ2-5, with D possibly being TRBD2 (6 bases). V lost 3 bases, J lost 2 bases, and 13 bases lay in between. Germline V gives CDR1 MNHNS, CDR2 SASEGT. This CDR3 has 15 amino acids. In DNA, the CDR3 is TGTGCCAGCAGTGAGCTACTAGCAACACAAGAGACCCAGTACTTC. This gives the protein CASSELLATQETQYF.

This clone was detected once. This chain's CDR3 is CASSIHWAGGNEQFF. The CDR3 bases are TGTGCCAGTAGTATCCATTGGGCGGGAGGAAATGAGCAGTTCTTC. The J gene is TRBJ2-1, the V gene TRBV19, with TRBD2 matching 8 bases. CDR3 length equals 15 residues. From germline, CDR1 is LNHDA and CDR2 SQIVND (reference sequence). V was pared by 3 bases and J by 7 bases, with 8 bases of the junction left unmatched.

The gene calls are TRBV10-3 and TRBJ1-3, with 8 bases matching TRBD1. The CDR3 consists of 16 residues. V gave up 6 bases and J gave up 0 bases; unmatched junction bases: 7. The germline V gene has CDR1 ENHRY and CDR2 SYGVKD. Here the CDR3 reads CAIRRTGRNSGNTIYF. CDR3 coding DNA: TGTGCCATCAGGAGGACAGGGAGGAACTCTGGAAACACCATATATTTT.

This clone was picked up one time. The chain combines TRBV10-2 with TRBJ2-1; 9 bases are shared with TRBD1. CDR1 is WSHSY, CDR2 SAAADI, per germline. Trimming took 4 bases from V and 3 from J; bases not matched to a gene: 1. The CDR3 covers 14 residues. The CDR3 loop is CASSGDRVYNEQFF. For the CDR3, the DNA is TGCGCCAGCAGTGGGGACAGGGTCTACAATGAGCAGTTCTTC.

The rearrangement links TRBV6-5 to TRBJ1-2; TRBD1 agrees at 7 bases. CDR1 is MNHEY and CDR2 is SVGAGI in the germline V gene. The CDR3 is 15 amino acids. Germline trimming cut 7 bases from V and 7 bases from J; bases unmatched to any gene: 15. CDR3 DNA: TGTGCCAGCAAACCCGGGACAGACTATGATAGTGGCTACACCTTC. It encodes CASKPGTDYDSGYTF.

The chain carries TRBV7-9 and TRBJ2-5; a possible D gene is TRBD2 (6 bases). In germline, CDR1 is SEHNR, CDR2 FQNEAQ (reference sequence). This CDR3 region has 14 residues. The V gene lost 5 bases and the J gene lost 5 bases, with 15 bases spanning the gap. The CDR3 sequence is CASSLPRREETQYF. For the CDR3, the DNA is TGTGCCAGCAGCCTTCCGCGGAGGGAGGAGACCCAGTACTTC.

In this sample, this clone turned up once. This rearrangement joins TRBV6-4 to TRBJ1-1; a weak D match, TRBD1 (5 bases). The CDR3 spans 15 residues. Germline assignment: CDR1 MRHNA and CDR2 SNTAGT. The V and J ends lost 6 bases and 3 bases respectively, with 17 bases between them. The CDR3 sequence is CASRRMDILDTEAFF. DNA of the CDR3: TGTGCCAGCAGGAGGATGGACATTCTAGACACTGAAGCTTTCTTT.

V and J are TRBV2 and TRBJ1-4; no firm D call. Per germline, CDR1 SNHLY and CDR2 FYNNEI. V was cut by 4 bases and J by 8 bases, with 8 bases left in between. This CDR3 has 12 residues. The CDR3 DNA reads TGTGCCAGCAGTGGTTTTCAGGAAAAACTGTTTTTT. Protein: CASSGFQEKLFF.

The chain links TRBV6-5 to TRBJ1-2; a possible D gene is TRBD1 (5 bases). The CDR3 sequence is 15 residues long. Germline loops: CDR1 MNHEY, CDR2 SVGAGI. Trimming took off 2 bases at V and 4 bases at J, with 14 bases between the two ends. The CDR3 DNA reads TGTGCCAGCAGTTACAACCCCACAGGCACCTATGGCTACACCTTC. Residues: CASSYNPTGTYGYTF.

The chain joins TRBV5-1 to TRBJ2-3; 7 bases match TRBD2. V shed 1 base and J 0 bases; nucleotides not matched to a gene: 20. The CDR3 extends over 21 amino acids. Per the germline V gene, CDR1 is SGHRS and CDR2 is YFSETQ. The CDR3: CASSLFGFGTMGDTSTDTQYF. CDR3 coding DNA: TGCGCCAGCAGCTTGTTCGGATTCGGGACTATGGGGGATACTAGCACAGATACGCAGTATTTT.

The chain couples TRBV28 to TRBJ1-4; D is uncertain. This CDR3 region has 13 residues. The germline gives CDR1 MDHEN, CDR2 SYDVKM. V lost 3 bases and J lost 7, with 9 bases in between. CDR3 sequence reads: CASSFGSSEKLFF. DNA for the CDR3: TGTGCCAGCAGTTTTGGTTCCAGTGAAAAACTGTTTTTT.

CDR3 protein: CASSARTGGRGYNGYTF. CDR3 DNA: TGTGCCAGCAGCGCCCGGACAGGGGGAAGGGGATATAATGGCTACACCTTC. This chain links TRBV9 with TRBJ1-2, with 10 bases lining up with TRBD1. Germline trimming cut 3 bases from V and 6 bases from J; bases unmatched to any gene: 14. Germline V CDR1 and CDR2: SGDLS, YYNGEE. The CDR3 is 17 residues long.

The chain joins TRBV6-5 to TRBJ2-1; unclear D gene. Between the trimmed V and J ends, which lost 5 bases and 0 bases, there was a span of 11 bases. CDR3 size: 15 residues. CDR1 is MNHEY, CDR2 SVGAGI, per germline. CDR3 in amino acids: CASSLDSSSYNEQFF. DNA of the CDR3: TGTGCCAGCAGTCTTGACTCGAGCTCCTACAATGAGCAGTTCTTC.

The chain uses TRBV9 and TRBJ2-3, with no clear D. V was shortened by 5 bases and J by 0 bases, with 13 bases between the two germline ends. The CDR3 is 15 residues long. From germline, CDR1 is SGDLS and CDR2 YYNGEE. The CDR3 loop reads CASRPELASTDTQYF. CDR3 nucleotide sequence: TGTGCCAGCAGGCCCGAGTTAGCTAGCACAGATACGCAGTATTTT.

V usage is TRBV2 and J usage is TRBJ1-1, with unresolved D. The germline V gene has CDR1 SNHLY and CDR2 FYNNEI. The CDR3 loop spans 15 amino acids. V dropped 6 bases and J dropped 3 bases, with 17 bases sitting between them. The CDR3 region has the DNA TGTGCCAGCAGGACCCATCTCGCCGGGGACACTGAAGCTTTCTTT. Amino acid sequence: CASRTHLAGDTEAFF.

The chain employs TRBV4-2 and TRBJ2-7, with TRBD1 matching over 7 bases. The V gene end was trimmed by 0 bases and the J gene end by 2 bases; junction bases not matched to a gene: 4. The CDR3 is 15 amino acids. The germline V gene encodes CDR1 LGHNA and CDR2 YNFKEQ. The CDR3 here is CASSQDYRGTYEQYF. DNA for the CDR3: TGTGCCAGCAGCCAAGATTACAGGGGAACCTACGAGCAGTACTTC.

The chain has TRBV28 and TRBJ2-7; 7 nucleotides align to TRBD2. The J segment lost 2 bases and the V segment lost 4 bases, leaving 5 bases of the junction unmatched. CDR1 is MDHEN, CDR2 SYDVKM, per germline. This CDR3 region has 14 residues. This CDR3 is CASSSGTMTYEQYF. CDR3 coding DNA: TGTGCCAGCAGTTCCGGGACTATGACCTACGAGCAGTACTTC.

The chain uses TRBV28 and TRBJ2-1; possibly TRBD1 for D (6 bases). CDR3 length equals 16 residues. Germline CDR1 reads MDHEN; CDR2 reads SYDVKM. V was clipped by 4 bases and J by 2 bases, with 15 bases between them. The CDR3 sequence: CASSSLQGSPYNEQFF. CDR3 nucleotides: TGTGCCAGCAGTTCATTACAGGGTTCCCCCTACAATGAGCAGTTCTTC.

In DNA form, the CDR3 reads TGTGCCAGCAGTTCCCATTCCGCCACAGGGGAGTCCACTGAAGCTTTCTTT. Translated, it gives CASSSHSATGESTEAFF. V gene TRBV28 combines with J gene TRBJ1-1; 7 nucleotides agree with TRBD1. CDR1 is MDHEN and CDR2 is SYDVKM in the germline V gene. The ends lost 4 bases at V and 4 bases at J; junction bases unmatched: 15. The CDR3 has 17 amino acids.

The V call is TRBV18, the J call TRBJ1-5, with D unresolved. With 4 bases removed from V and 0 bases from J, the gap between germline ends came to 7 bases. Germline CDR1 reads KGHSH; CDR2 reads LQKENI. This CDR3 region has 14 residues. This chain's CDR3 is CASSRGNSNQPQHF. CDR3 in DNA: TGTGCCAGCTCACGAGGGAATAGCAATCAGCCCCAGCATTTT.

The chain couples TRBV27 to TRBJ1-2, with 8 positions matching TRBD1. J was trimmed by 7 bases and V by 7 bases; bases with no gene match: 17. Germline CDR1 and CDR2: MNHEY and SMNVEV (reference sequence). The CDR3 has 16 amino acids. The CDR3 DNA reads TGTGCCAGCACAAGCACAGGGGGGAGGATATTCGGTGGCTACACCTTC. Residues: CASTSTGGRIFGGYTF.

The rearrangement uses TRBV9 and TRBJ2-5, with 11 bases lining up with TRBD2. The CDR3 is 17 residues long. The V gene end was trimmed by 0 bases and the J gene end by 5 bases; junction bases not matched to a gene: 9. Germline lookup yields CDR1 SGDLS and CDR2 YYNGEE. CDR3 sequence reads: CASSVAGTSGLRETQYF. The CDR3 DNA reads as TGTGCCAGCAGCGTAGCCGGGACTAGCGGACTACGGGAGACCCAGTACTTC.

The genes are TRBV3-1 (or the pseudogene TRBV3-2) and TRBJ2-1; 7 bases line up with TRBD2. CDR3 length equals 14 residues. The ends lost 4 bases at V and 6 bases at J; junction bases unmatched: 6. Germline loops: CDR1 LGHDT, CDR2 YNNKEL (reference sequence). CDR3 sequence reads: CASSRSGIPNEQFF. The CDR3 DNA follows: TGTGCCAGCAGCCGGAGCGGGATTCCCAATGAGCAGTTCTTC.